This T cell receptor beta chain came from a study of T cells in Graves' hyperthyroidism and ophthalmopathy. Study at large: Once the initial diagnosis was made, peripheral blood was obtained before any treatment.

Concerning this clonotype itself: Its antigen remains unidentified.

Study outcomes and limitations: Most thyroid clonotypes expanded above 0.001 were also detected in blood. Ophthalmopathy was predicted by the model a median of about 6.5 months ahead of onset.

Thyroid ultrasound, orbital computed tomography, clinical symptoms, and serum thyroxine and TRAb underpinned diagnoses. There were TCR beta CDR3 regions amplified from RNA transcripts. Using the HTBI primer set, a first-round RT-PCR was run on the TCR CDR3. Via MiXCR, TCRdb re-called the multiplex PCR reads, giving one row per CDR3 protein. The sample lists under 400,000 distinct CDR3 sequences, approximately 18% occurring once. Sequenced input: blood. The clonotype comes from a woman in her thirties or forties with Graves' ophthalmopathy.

CDR3: CASSEAQGGDIQYF. The CDR3 nucleotides read TGTGCCAGCAGTGAGGCACAGGGTGGAGACATTCAGTACTTC. The genes are TRBV6-1 and TRBJ2-4, with D possibly TRBD1 on 6 matching bases. The CDR3 length is 14 residues. CDR1 and CDR2 from the germline V gene are MNHNS and SASEGT. The V gene lost 3 bases and the J gene lost 8 bases, with 14 bases spanning the gap.